One T cell receptor (beta chain) is described in this entry. Its specificity is not known. At one end the junction does not follow the germline gene, possibly because of a read error. TCRdb fed the 5' RACE reads into MiXCR, producing one record per CDR3 protein. The sample yields a few hundred thousand distinct CDR3 sequences, about 7.8% seen once. The data stem from a study of T cells after yellow fever vaccination. Study background: Fractions containing few cells were prepared with SMART-Seq v4 Ultra Low Input. Study findings and constraints: The bulk population could contribute abundant contaminating clonotypes to FACS-sorted repertoires. Weaker in magnitude, the secondary response showed a faster peak on day 5 versus 15. Most primary-vaccination clones recurred post-booster (approximately 96% CD4, around 86% CD8).

The germline V gene encodes CDR1 KGHDR and CDR2 SFDVKD. This CDR3 has 13 amino acids. This sample comprised PBMCs, obtained roughly 46 days after the first yellow fever vaccination. This chain links TRBV24-1 with TRBJ2-3; D gene uncertain. This TCR was sampled from a man younger than 35 who received the YFV17D yellow fever vaccine. Here the CDR3 DNA reads TGTGCCACCAGTGCAGGTTGGGCAGATACGAAGTATTTT. Its translation is CATSAGWADTKYF.